This T cell receptor (beta chain) was documented in a study of shared clonotypes between healthy human individuals (dated by TCRdb to the early 2020s). Notes on the research overall: Three men and two women, aged 18 to 49 years, made up the cohort. For each donor, CD4 naive and CD4 memory were each run on three plates, CD8 naive on two plates, and CD8 memory on one plate. Leukapheresis yielded between about 0.94 and 10 billion PBMCs per donor. Libraries were prepared and TCR repertoires were sequenced by different laboratories using diverse techniques, in order to increase sequencing depth and limit assay-specific biases. To estimate repertoire size and how much clonotype sharing occurs between individuals, the study deeply sequenced the blood TCR repertoires of roughly 5 healthy adults. The study at large found these results: Approximately 5% of naive CD4, roughly 3.5% of naive CD8, approximately 2% of memory CD4, and about 0.4% of memory CD8 clonotypes were shared across several donors. Sampling was restricted to blood, and TCR repertoires in tissues likely differ from the TCR repertoires found in blood. Pairwise subsampling led to the expectation that sequencing depth would affect the degree of clonotype sharing among donors. Larger estimated clonotype richness was generally found for naive subsets than for memory subsets. Incomplete sequencing was indicated by rarefaction of sorted-subset datasets, despite the large sequencing depth. Because the study included only a small number of donors, the genetic and exposure-history diversity represented was limited. Compared with non-shared clonotypes, clonotypes shared by all four sorted-subset donors had higher generation probabilities.

The donors were healthy, HIV-negative adults with no recently reported acute infections or vaccinations. Every donor was a Caucasian adult living in Nashville, Tennessee, USA. CD4+ T cells were enriched through magnetic negative selection, after which naive cells were positively selected on CD45RA and the remaining negative fraction served as the memory subset. After blood collection by leukapheresis, PBMCs were isolated using Ficoll-Histopaque density gradient centrifugation and then cryopreserved in the vapor phase of liquid nitrogen. Purity and quantity of every magnetically sorted T cell population were checked by analytical flow cytometry. Each sorted fraction had its genomic DNA isolated and then quantified by UV absorbance on a Nanodrop 2000c. Using the deep immunoSEQ assay, TCR CDR3 regions were amplified from genomic DNA by multiplex PCR. Genomic DNA extracted from each cell subset was distributed evenly over all wells of several immunoSEQ 96-well plates, and each plate served as one replicate. For sorted subsets, approximately 190 ng of genomic DNA, equivalent to around 31,000 T cell genomes, went into each replicate PCR. Purified libraries were measured with a Qubit 3.0 fluorometer, size-checked on a Bioanalyzer 2100, and measured again with the KAPA Library Quantification kit. Every immunoSEQ 96-well plate was sequenced on a dedicated single-read 150-cycle Illumina NextSeq 550 flow cell. The published analysis was carried out like this. Because only junctional sequences without quality scores were contained in the immunoSEQ output, filtering matching that applied to full-length reads could not be performed. To assign V/J genes and CDR3, sequences were annotated using PyIR, a Python wrapper for IgBLAST v1.9, with IMGT germline references. Any read was removed if the V/J assignment was weak (E-value above 1e-6), the CDR3 was missing, or the read contained stop codons, out-of-frame junctions, or ambiguous translated residues. V3J clonotypes were defined as sequences sharing the same inferred V gene, J gene, and CDR3 amino acid sequence. Percentage overlap between repertoires was computed as shared unique clonotypes divided by the size of the smaller repertoire. Three approaches were used to assess repertoire richness: RTK rarefaction, the Chao1 estimator, and Recon v2.1 estimates of unobserved clonotypes. Generation probabilities were computed with OLGA for all TCRbeta clonotypes obtained by the gDNA method from a handful of donors. In its TCRdb copy, this immuneACCESS table keeps in-frame sequences only and misses some clones. Where compared with another copy, unresolved V genes explain less than half of these, and the others have no known cause. D and trimming come from the DNA, and the V and J calls and clone size come from that table. This sample holds over a million clones; roughly 96% were observed only once. The biggest ten clones account for more than 0.9% of the sample.

In the case of this clone: Its antigen remains undetermined. Base qualities are not at hand, and no much larger clone is one base apart.

Input material: naive CD4+ T cells sorted from blood. The sample's cell subset or site label, in plain terms: CD45RA+ positively selected. The clonotype was recovered from a man aged 25 to 40 in good health.

The base sequence is TGCAGCGTTCCCCAGCGGGAAACCACAGATACGCAGTATTTT. Translation gives CSVPQRETTDTQYF. Recombination connected TRBV29-1 to TRBJ2-3; TRBD2 matches 7 bases in the middle. The germline V gene sets CDR1 to SQVTM and CDR2 to ANQGSEA. For this chain, trimming is 5 bases at the V end and 2 bases at the J end, and the number of junction bases without a gene match is 7. Including cysteine and phenylalanine, the CDR3 has 14 amino acids. Of the read, only the CDR3 DNA is kept; its 42 bases are in frame from base 1.